Listed below are T cell receptor beta chains from one sample, sequenced in a study of chemoradiotherapy in HPV16-positive cancers. Generated by immunoSEQ multiplex PCR, the TCRdb table keeps only in-frame clones and is missing some. The sample consists of roughly 4,700 clones, 85% to 90% of them appearing once. The specimen comprised tumor tissue, sampled from a patient who underwent chemoradiotherapy. The receptor source for this set is a human donor with HPV-associated anogenital cancer. Both conserved end residues are part of each CDR3. Each record gives: J gene, D gene, clone size, CDR3 length, V gene, CDR3 DNA, CDR3 protein. The D gene is left open where the match is weak. Clone sizes are given selectively: once, few, many, or a class where the clone is expanded.

>TRBJ2-2|TRBD2|NA|17|TRBV5-1
TGCGCCAGCAGCTTGGACGCGGCGGGGGCGAACACCGGGGAGCTGTTTTTT
CASSLDAAGANTGELFF
>TRBJ2-4|NA|NA|14|TRBV7-9
TGTGCCAGCAGCTTATATGCAGGGGAAAACATTCAGTACTTC
CASSLYAGENIQYF
>TRBJ2-3|NA|NA|14|TRBV2
TGTGCCAGCAGTGAAAGGACAACCACAGATACGCAGTATTTT
CASSERTTTDTQYF
>TRBJ2-1|TRBD2|NA|15|TRBV13
TGTGCCAGCACCCCAGCGGGGCGGTCCTACAATGAGCAGTTCTTC
CASTPAGRSYNEQFF
>TRBJ2-7|TRBD1|NA|15|TRBV2
TGTGCCAGCGCCCAAAGGCAGGACAGGGCCTACGAGCAGTACTTC
CASAQRQDRAYEQYF
>TRBJ2-4|NA|NA|12|TRBV2
TGTGCCAGCAGCGGCGAAGACTACCTAAGGGACTTC
CASSGEDYLRDF
>TRBJ2-3|NA|NA|14|TRBV30
TGTGCCTCCCTTGGGGGAGGAATTCCAGATACGCAGTATTTT
CASLGGGIPDTQYF
>TRBJ1-2|TRBD1|NA|13|TRBV2
TGTGCCAGCAGTGCCCGGACAGGTGATGGCTACACCTTC
CASSARTGDGYTF
>TRBJ1-2|NA|NA|13|TRBV4-2
TGTGCCAGCGGCGACCAGGGGCGGTATGGCTACACCTTC
CASGDQGRYGYTF
>TRBJ2-7|TRBD2|NA|15|TRBV5-1
TGCGCCAGCAGCTTGGCCGGAGCGGGAGCTTCCGAGCAGTACTTC
CASSLAGAGASEQYF
>TRBJ2-1|NA|NA|16|TRBV7-8
TGTGCCAGCAGCTTAGTAGGGTTAGCGAGTAACAATGAGCAGTTCTTC
CASSLVGLASNNEQFF
>TRBJ1-1|TRBD1|NA|15|TRBV2
TGTGCCAGCAGAGACCTTAGACAGGGTGCCACTGAAGCTTTCTTT
CASRDLRQGATEAFF
>TRBJ2-5|NA|once|12|TRBV29-1
TGCAGCGTTAGCCTCGTCCAAGAGACCCAGTACTTC
CSVSLVQETQYF
>TRBJ2-3|TRBD2|NA|15|TRBV25-1
TGTGCCAGCAGTGAGCTAGCGGGAGATGGAGATACGCAGTATTTT
CASSELAGDGDTQYF
>TRBJ1-5|NA|NA|12|TRBV25-1
TGTGGCCCATCTTATAGCAATCAGCCCCAGCATTTT
CGPSYSNQPQHF
>TRBJ2-2|NA|NA|14|TRBV11-3
TGTGCCAGCAGCCCTGGGGGGGCGGGCGGGGAGCTGTTTTTT
CASSPGGAGGELFF
>TRBJ2-3|NA|NA|15|TRBV2
TGTGCCAGCAGTGAAGAGAACAGGGTCACAGATACGCAGTATTTT
CASSEENRVTDTQYF
>TRBJ1-1|TRBD1|NA|17|TRBV2
TGTGCCAGCAAGGGACCCGGGACAGGGGGTCCGAACACTGAAGCTTTCTTT
CASKGPGTGGPNTEAFF
>TRBJ1-5|TRBD1|NA|17|TRBV5-1
TGCGCCAGCAGCTTGGGGGATTCGACAGGGACTGGGCAGCCCCAGCATTTT
CASSLGDSTGTGQPQHF
>TRBJ2-1|NA|NA|14|TRBV5-6
TGTGCCAGCCAGGACCTGGGGCCAGGCAATGAGCAGTTCTTC
CASQDLGPGNEQFF
>TRBJ1-2|NA|NA|13|TRBV6-5
TGTGCCAGCGGGGGGTGGGAAAGGGATGGCTACACCTTC
CASGGWERDGYTF
>TRBJ2-5|NA|few|12|TRBV5-4
TGTGCCAGCAGCTTGGCTCAAGAGACCCAGTACTTC
CASSLAQETQYF
>TRBJ2-7|NA|NA|14|TRBV7-2
TGTGCCAGCAGCTTGGGGCAGGGGTTCCACGAGCAGTACTTC
CASSLGQGFHEQYF
>TRBJ2-3|TRBD2|NA|15|TRBV28
TGTGCCAGCAAAGATAGGGGACTAGGCACAGATACGCAGTATTTT
CASKDRGLGTDTQYF
>TRBJ2-2|TRBD2|few|16|TRBV4-1
TGCGCCAGCAGCCAGGGACTAAGAGAGGTGACCGGGGAGCTGTTTTTT
CASSQGLREVTGELFF
>TRBJ1-1|NA|NA|14|TRBV27
TGTGCCAGCAGCCTCATGGGGGGGAACACTGAAGCTTTCTTT
CASSLMGGNTEAFF
>TRBJ1-5|TRBD1|NA|15|TRBV19
TGTGCCAGTAGTATGAGGACAGGGAGCGGTCAGCCCCAGCATTTT
CASSMRTGSGQPQHF
>TRBJ1-2|NA|NA|16|TRBV15
TGTGCCACCAGCAGAGATATTGGCAGGGGCGGCTATGGCTACACCTTC
CATSRDIGRGGYGYTF
>TRBJ2-1|TRBD2|NA|19|TRBV19
TGTGCCAGTAGTATGATAGCTAGCGGGAGGGCCATTTCCTACAATGAGCAGTTCTTC
CASSMIASGRAISYNEQFF
>TRBJ1-1|NA|NA|14|TRBV7-2
TGTGCCAGCAGCTTAGAAGCGTCGGGCACTGAAGCTTTCTTT
CASSLEASGTEAFF
>TRBJ2-7|NA|NA|16|TRBV7-8
TGTGCCAGCAGCTCGTATCCGGGCGGGACAACCTACGAGCAGTACTTC
CASSSYPGGTTYEQYF
>TRBJ1-3|NA|few|12|TRBV2
TGTGCCAGCCAATCCACTGGAAACACCATATATTTT
CASQSTGNTIYF
>TRBJ1-6|NA|NA|13|TRBV28
TGTGCCAGCAGCTTTAGGTCTAATTCACCCCTCCACTTT
CASSFRSNSPLHF
>TRBJ1-1|NA|NA|15|TRBV11-2
TGTGCCAGCAGCTCGGTGGGGGAGGGGAACACTGAAGCTTTCTTT
CASSSVGEGNTEAFF
>TRBJ2-1|NA|NA|13|TRBV18
TGTGCCAGCTCACCGCTTCCAACACATGAGCAGTTCTTC
CASSPLPTHEQFF
>TRBJ2-1|TRBD2|NA|15|TRBV11-3
TGTGCCAGCAGCTCGGGGACTAGCGGGTACAATGAGCAGTTCTTC
CASSSGTSGYNEQFF
>TRBJ2-5|NA|NA|11|TRBV6-1
TGTGCCAGCAGTGAAGTGGAGACCCAGTACTTC
CASSEVETQYF
>TRBJ2-7|TRBD1|NA|14|TRBV6-5
TGTGCCAGCAACTCCGGGACAGGGGTTGGCGAGCAGTACTTC
CASNSGTGVGEQYF
>TRBJ2-5|NA|NA|16|TRBV27
TGTGCCAGCAGTTTATCACCGGGGGCTCTATGGGAGACCCAGTACTTC
CASSLSPGALWETQYF
>TRBJ2-7|TRBD2|NA|16|TRBV15
TGTGCCACCAGCAGCGGAACTAGCGGGGGGCCCTACGAGCAGTACTTC
CATSSGTSGGPYEQYF
>TRBJ2-1|NA|NA|13|TRBV29-1
TGCAGCGTTGGCGGTTCGGGGCACAATGAGCAGTTCTTC
CSVGGSGHNEQFF
>TRBJ2-1|TRBD1|NA|16|TRBV5-1
TGCGCCAGCAGCCCGAGGGGGACAGGGCCCTACAATGAGCAGTTCTTC
CASSPRGTGPYNEQFF
>TRBJ2-1|NA|NA|15|TRBV7-9
TGTGCCAGCAGCTTAGGAGATGGTTCCTACAATGAGCAGTTCTTC
CASSLGDGSYNEQFF
>TRBJ2-7|NA|NA|15|TRBV7-9
TGTGCCAGCAGCTTTTCTGGAACTCCTTCGTACGAGCAGTACTTC
CASSFSGTPSYEQYF
>TRBJ2-5|TRBD2|NA|14|TRBV5-8
TGTGCCAGCAGCTTGGGGACTAGCATAGCGACCCAGTACTTC
CASSLGTSIATQYF